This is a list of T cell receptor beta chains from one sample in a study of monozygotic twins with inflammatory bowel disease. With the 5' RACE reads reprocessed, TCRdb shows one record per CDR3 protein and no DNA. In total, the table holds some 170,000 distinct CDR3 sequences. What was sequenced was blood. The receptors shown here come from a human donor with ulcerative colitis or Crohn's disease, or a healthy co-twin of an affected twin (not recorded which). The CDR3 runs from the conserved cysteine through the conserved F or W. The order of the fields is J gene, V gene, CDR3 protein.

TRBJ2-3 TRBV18 CASSPTSGGSSGSTDTQYF
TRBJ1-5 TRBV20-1 CSAREDRYSNQPQHF
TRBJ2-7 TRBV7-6 CASSLDRDEMYF
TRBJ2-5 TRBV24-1 CATRYSGRGETQYF
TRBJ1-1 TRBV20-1 CSALGRGASTEAFF
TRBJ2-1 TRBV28 CASSPAGQGYNEQFF
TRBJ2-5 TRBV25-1 CASSPHDPLAGDQETQYF
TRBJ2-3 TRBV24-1 CATSDSVDTQYF
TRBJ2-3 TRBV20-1 CSARDPEAVSSTDTQYF
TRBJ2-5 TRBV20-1 CSAQGNQETQYF
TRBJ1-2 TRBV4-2 CASSRNPGTDYGYTF
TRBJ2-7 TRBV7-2 CASSLMEQDYEQYF
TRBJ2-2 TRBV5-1 CASSSPEATNTGELFF
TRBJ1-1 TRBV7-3 CASSRMTGLNTEAFF
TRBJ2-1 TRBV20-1 CSARLAGKRNEQFF
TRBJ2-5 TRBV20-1 CSAAPGTGGQEAQYF
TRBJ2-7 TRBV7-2 CASRLPGLTYEQYF
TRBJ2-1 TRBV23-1 CASSQSKQDYEQFF
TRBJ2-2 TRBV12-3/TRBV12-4 CASRNIRDSANTGELFF
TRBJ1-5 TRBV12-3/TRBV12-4 CASSFWGVDQPQHF
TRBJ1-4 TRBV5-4 CASSPQGAQGSEKLFF
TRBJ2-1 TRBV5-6 CASSFLNELGGPTDEQFF
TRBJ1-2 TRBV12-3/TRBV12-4 CASSKTTVNYGYTF
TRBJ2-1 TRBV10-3 CAISDGNEQFF
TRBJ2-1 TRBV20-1 CSAKGLAGEQFF
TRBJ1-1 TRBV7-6 CASSPGGTNTEAFF
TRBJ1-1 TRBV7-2 CASSTREGRNTEAFF
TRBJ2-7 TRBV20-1 CSARDRGRGSWPYEQYF
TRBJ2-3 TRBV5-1 CASSIKTGGRDTQYF
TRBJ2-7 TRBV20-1 CSARRGLLEQYF
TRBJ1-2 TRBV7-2 CASSLQTANYGYTF
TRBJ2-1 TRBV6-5 CASMHPARGRVDEQFF
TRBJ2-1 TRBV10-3 CAISRTSGTDEQFF
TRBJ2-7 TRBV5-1 CASSTTSGRSYEQYF
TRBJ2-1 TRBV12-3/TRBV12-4 CASRPVNDNEQFF
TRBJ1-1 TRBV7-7 CASIRGGGWWTEAFF
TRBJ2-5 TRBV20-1 CSARGLAGQYQETQYF
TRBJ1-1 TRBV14 CASSRVQGSITEAFF
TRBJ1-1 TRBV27 CASSSGGERTEAFF
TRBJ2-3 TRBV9 CASSGVSAGFGTDTQYF
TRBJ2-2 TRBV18 CASSPKEAGELFF
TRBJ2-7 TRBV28 CASSLLQQYEQYF